This entry concerns a single T cell receptor beta chain. What it recognizes is unknown. V shed 4 bases and J shed 3 bases, with 15 bases lying between them. Looked up from germline, CDR1 is MNHEY and CDR2 is SVGAGI. The CDR3 spans 15 residues. Method: immunoSEQ multiplex PCR; TCRdb's copy keeps in-frame clones and lacks some. The sample lists about 130,000 clones, about 88% occurring once. The data derive from a study of T cell responses to AZD1222 COVID-19 vaccine. Study-level findings and limits: Among the donors, most were white British and more were female, and clonal diversity was possibly underestimated. Unmutated variant regions reportedly attract nearly half of all spike-specific TCRs.

The rearrangement joins TRBV6-5 to TRBJ1-1; possibly TRBD1 for D (5 bases). This sequence originates from an adult who received the AZD1222 COVID-19 vaccine. The sequences come from peripheral blood, collected 28 days after the second AZD1222 dose. This CDR3 reads CASSFRAREDTEAFF. The CDR3 DNA reads TGTGCCAGCAGTTTCAGGGCCAGGGAGGACACTGAAGCTTTCTTT.